What follows are 24 T cell receptor beta chains derived from one specimen sequenced in a study of shared clonotypes between healthy human individuals. Assay used: immunoSEQ multiplex PCR; TCRdb lists only in-frame clones, some missing. This table holds 2 million to 3 million clones, roughly 93% found once. The sample consisted of naive CD4+ T cells from PBMCs. Subset meaning: CD45RA+ positively selected. The receptors come from a man between 18 and 35 years old in good health. Some clones in this sample may be carry-over from other donors' samples.

The J gene is TRBJ2-7, the V gene TRBV10-3; D possibly corresponds to TRBD2 (6 bases). This CDR3 has 14 amino acids. The V gene lost 8 bases and the J gene lost 7 bases, with 21 bases spanning the gap. CDR1 and CDR2 from the germline V gene are ENHRY and SYGVKD. The CDR3 here is CAIADSGQGWEQYF. The CDR3 nucleotides read TGTGCCATCGCCGACAGCGGGCAGGGATGGGAGCAGTACTTC.

This clone showed up just once. The chain uses TRBV11-2 and TRBJ2-2; D perhaps matches TRBD2 (5 bases). This CDR3 has 16 residues. V shed 1 base and J shed 1 base, with 10 bases lying between them. The germline V gene encodes CDR1 SGHAT and CDR2 FQNNGV. The CDR3 sequence is CASSLGGGGNTGELFF. CDR3 in DNA: TGTGCCAGCAGCTTAGGCGGAGGAGGGAACACCGGGGAGCTGTTTTTT.

J is TRBJ2-6 and V is TRBV18, with D unclear. This CDR3 spans 17 amino acids. Germline lookup yields CDR1 KGHSH and CDR2 LQKENI. V gave up 3 bases and J gave up 0 bases, with 12 bases separating them. Here the CDR3 DNA reads TGTGCCAGCTCACCCGGCAGCCTCTTCTCTGGGGCCAACGTCCTGACTTTC. Its protein is CASSPGSLFSGANVLTF.

The V call is TRBV28, the J call TRBJ2-7; 7 bases align to TRBD1. CDR1 is MDHEN, CDR2 SYDVKM, per germline. Trimming cost V 7 bases and J 2 bases; bases outside gene matches: 11. There are 15 residues in the CDR3. CDR3 nucleotides: TGTGCCAGCAAAACAGGGGAATTCTTCCCCTACGAGCAGTACTTC. Its protein product is CASKTGEFFPYEQYF.

The chain recombines TRBV25-1 with TRBJ2-5, with 7 bases matching TRBD1. Unmatched junction bases numbered 8, after V lost 5 bases and J lost 5 bases. In germline, CDR1 is MGHDK, CDR2 SYGVNS. The CDR3 has 14 amino acids. The CDR3 loop reads CASSRAGGAETQYF. CDR3 nucleotide sequence: TGTGCCAGCAGTAGGGCAGGGGGTGCTGAGACCCAGTACTTC.

The rearrangement uses TRBV4-3 and TRBJ2-7, with D perhaps given as TRBD1 or TRBD2 (7 bases each). Germline V gene lookup returns CDR1 LGHNA and CDR2 YSLEER. This CDR3 has 15 residues. V was trimmed by 0 bases and J by 4 bases, leaving 13 bases between them. The CDR3 region is CASSQEAGQSYEQYF. The CDR3 nucleotides are TGCGCCAGCAGCCAAGAAGCGGGACAGAGTTACGAGCAGTACTTC.

The J gene is TRBJ2-5, the V gene TRBV5-5, with TRBD2 matching 7 bases. This CDR3 is 18 amino acids long. CDR1 SGHKS and CDR2 YYEKEE come from the germline V gene (reference sequence). V was clipped by 4 bases and J by 4 bases; unmatched bases: 19. The CDR3 protein is CASSAGKMGGSYGETQYF. The CDR3 DNA reads TGTGCCAGCAGCGCGGGTAAAATGGGCGGGAGTTACGGAGAGACCCAGTACTTC.

The rearrangement joins TRBV6-5 to TRBJ1-1; 8 bases line up with TRBD1. CDR3 size: 16 residues. J gave up 2 bases and V 2 bases, and 7 bases lay outside the gene matches. Germline loops: CDR1 MNHEY, CDR2 SVGAGI. CDR3: CASSYGYRGVNTEAFF. The CDR3 nucleotides are TGTGCCAGCAGTTACGGATACAGGGGGGTAAACACTGAAGCTTTCTTT.

The V and J genes are TRBV7-8 and TRBJ2-3; D unresolved. There are 14 residues in the CDR3. CDR1 is SGHVS, CDR2 FQNEAQ, per germline. Trimming removed 1 base from V and 3 bases from J, with 8 bases in between. The CDR3 region is CASSLVSRTDTQYF. The CDR3 nucleotides read TGTGCCAGCAGCTTAGTTTCCCGAACAGATACGCAGTATTTT.

A remark on this clone: This same CDR3 is encoded by further DNA sequences in the sample. This chain links TRBV5-1 with TRBJ2-3, with 10 bases lining up with TRBD2. CDR1 and CDR2 (germline): SGHRS, YFSETQ. The CDR3 length is 16 residues. V was pared by 4 bases and J by 0 bases, with 5 bases of the junction left unmatched. The CDR3 reads CASSPLTSGSTDTQYF. In nucleotides, the CDR3 is TGCGCCAGCAGCCCCCTGACTAGCGGGAGCACAGATACGCAGTATTTT.

This chain uses TRBV5-1 with TRBJ1-3; the D gene is possibly TRBD1 (6 bases). V was pared by 0 bases and J by 0 bases, with 13 bases between. This CDR3 is 17 amino acids long. Germline CDR1 is SGHRS and CDR2 is YFSETQ. CDR3 amino acids: CASSLGSDRLSGNTIYF. The CDR3 DNA reads as TGCGCCAGCAGCTTGGGATCCGACAGGCTCTCTGGAAACACCATATATTTT.

This CDR3 reads CSAPRLYGYTF. CDR3 nucleotide sequence: TGCAGTGCCCCCCGGCTCTATGGCTACACCTTC. This chain links TRBV20-1 with TRBJ1-2; no firm D call. The germline CDR1 and CDR2 sequences are DFQATT and SNEGSKA (reference sequence). V lost 6 bases and J 4 bases, leaving 9 bases between the germline ends. The CDR3 is made up of 11 amino acids.

This sequence joins TRBV27 and TRBJ1-1; D not certain. The V end was cut by 2 bases, the J end by 0 bases, with 10 bases between. The CDR3 consists of 15 residues. Germline lookup yields CDR1 MNHEY and CDR2 SMNVEV (reference sequence). DNA of the CDR3: TGTGCCAGCAGTTTAATTGACACCGTGAACACTGAAGCTTTCTTT. Residues: CASSLIDTVNTEAFF.

The chain employs TRBV4-3 and TRBJ2-1, with 10 positions matching TRBD2. Losses at the gene ends were 0 bases for V and 3 bases for J; bases not matched to a gene: 2. The CDR3 sequence is 16 residues long. Per the germline V gene, CDR1 is LGHNA and CDR2 is YSLEER. CDR3 region: CASSQEWTSGYNEQFF. The CDR3 coding sequence is TGCGCCAGCAGCCAAGAATGGACTAGCGGCTACAATGAGCAGTTCTTC.

In the case of this clone: This same CDR3 is encoded by further DNA sequences in the sample. The chain carries TRBV5-1 and TRBJ2-7, with 11 nucleotides matching TRBD2. Looked up from germline, CDR1 is SGHRS and CDR2 is YFSETQ. Losses at the gene ends were 1 base for V and 3 bases for J; bases not matched to a gene: 3. This CDR3 has 15 residues. The chain's CDR3 is CASSLSTSGSYEQYF. The CDR3 DNA reads TGCGCCAGCAGCTTGTCTACTAGCGGGAGCTACGAGCAGTACTTC.

In its sample, this clone was seen a few times. This specimen includes other DNA sequences encoding the same CDR3. The chain is built from TRBV5-1 and TRBJ1-5; D remains unclear. This CDR3 has 13 residues. CDR1 and CDR2 from the germline V gene are SGHRS and YFSETQ. V shed 4 bases and J shed 0 bases, with 5 bases lying between them. The CDR3 loop reads CASSPDSNQPQHF. The CDR3 bases are TGCGCCAGCAGCCCCGATAGCAATCAGCCCCAGCATTTT.

This sequence joins TRBV19 and TRBJ2-1; the match to TRBD2 covers 11 bases. CDR3 length: 15 amino acids. Germline CDR1 reads LNHDA; CDR2 reads SQIVND (reference sequence). Trimming cost V 5 bases and J 4 bases; bases outside gene matches: 4. In DNA, the CDR3 is TGTGCCAGTAGTCCGCGACTAGCGGGGTACAATGAGCAGTTCTTC. Protein product: CASSPRLAGYNEQFF.

J is TRBJ2-5 and V is TRBV7-3; perhaps TRBD1 as D (6 bases). Trimming took off 2 bases at V and 5 bases at J, with 12 bases between the two ends. CDR1 is SGHTA and CDR2 is FQGTGA in the germline V gene. This CDR3 comprises 14 residues. CDR3 loop: CASSLGWQGETQYF. The CDR3 bases are TGTGCCAGCAGCTTAGGTTGGCAGGGGGAGACCCAGTACTTC.

The J gene is TRBJ1-1, the V gene TRBV6-5, with D perhaps matching TRBD1 (6 bases). Germline CDR1 and CDR2: MNHEY and SVGAGI. V lost 6 bases to trimming and J lost 4 bases, with 15 bases between them. The CDR3 consists of 14 residues. The CDR3: CASRGQGTVTEAFF. In DNA form, the CDR3 reads TGTGCCAGCAGGGGCCAGGGGACGGTCACTGAAGCTTTCTTT.

V gene TRBV7-2 combines with J gene TRBJ2-2; the D gene is possibly TRBD2 (5 bases). V gave up 4 bases and J gave up 7 bases, with 16 bases separating them. From germline, CDR1 is SGHTA and CDR2 FQGNSA. This CDR3 has 15 amino acids. In nucleotides, the CDR3 is TGTGCCAGCAGCTCCATGCGGTCCCGGGGCGGGGAGCTGTTTTTT. The encoded protein is CASSSMRSRGGELFF. The whole variable domain, filled in from reference TRBV7-2 and TRBJ2-2, reads GAGVSQSPSNKVTEKGKDVELRCDPISGHTALYWYRQSLGQGLEFLIYFQGNSAPDKSGLPSDRFSAERTGGSVSTLTIQRTQQEDSAVYLCASSSMRSRGGELFFGEGSRLTVL.

This chain connects TRBV28 to TRBJ2-1, with D perhaps matching TRBD1 (5 bases). With 3 bases removed from V and 6 bases from J, the gap between germline ends came to 9 bases. Germline CDR1 is MDHEN and CDR2 is SYDVKM. This CDR3 comprises 13 residues. CDR3 residues: CASSFGAVNEQFF. In DNA, the CDR3 is TGTGCCAGCAGTTTTGGGGCTGTCAATGAGCAGTTCTTC.

This clone was detected once. This chain joins TRBV7-9 and TRBJ1-1; the match to TRBD1 covers 7 bases. The trim removed 5 bases at V and 5 bases at J, leaving 2 bases unmatched. Germline lookup yields CDR1 SEHNR and CDR2 FQNEAQ (reference sequence). This CDR3 comprises 12 residues. CDR3 amino acids: CASSVQGTEAFF. The DNA for the CDR3 is TGTGCCAGCAGCGTACAGGGGACTGAAGCTTTCTTT. The variable domain in full, completed from reference TRBV7-9 and TRBJ1-1, reads DTGVSQNPRHKITKRGQNVTFRCDPISEHNRLYWYRQTLGQGPEFLTYFQNEAQLEKSRLLSDRFSAERPKGSFSTLEIQRTEQGDSAMYLCASSVQGTEAFFGQGTRLTVV.

This chain uses TRBV11-2 with TRBJ1-5, with 7 bases that match TRBD1. J was trimmed by 5 bases and V by 5 bases; bases with no gene match: 6. Germline lookup yields CDR1 SGHAT and CDR2 FQNNGV. The CDR3 extends over 14 amino acids. The CDR3 region has the DNA TGTGCCAGCAGCCCCACAGGGGTTTATCAGCCCCAGCATTTT. This codes for CASSPTGVYQPQHF. Looking up the rest from reference TRBV11-2 and TRBJ1-5 gives the full variable domain: EAGVAQSPRYKIIEKRQSVAFWCNPISGHATLYWYQQILGQGPKLLIQFQNNGVVDDSQLPKDRFSAERLKGVDSTLKIQPAKLEDSAVYLCASSPTGVYQPQHFGDGTRLSIL.

This chain connects TRBV5-4 to TRBJ2-3; TRBD1 agrees at 7 bases. This CDR3 region has 14 residues. V lost 4 bases to trimming and J lost 3 bases; unmatched junction nucleotides: 5. The germline gives CDR1 SGHNT, CDR2 YYREEE (reference sequence). CDR3 in DNA: TGTGCCAGCAGCACTAGACAGGGAACAGATACGCAGTATTTT. Protein product: CASSTRQGTDTQYF.